A selection of T cell receptor beta chains follows, all from one sample in a study of OX40 agonist ivuxolimab in advanced cancers. Assay used: immunoSEQ multiplex PCR; TCRdb lists only in-frame clones, some missing. The table records under 55,000 clones, 80% to 90% of them present only once. This material consisted of CD4+ or CD8+ T cells sorted from blood, taken in a trial of the OX40 agonist ivuxolimab. These receptors were collected from an adult with an advanced solid tumor such as melanoma, head and neck, liver or kidney cancer. Both conserved end residues are part of each CDR3. The D gene is left open where the match is weak. Clone size, where shown, is once, few, many, or a class for clones that have expanded.

d_call	clone_size	v_call	j_call	cdr3_aa	cdr3_nt
NA	NA	TRBV19	TRBJ1-2	CASSMSGVGYTF	TGTGCCAGTAGTATGTCAGGGGTTGGCTACACCTTC
TRBD1	NA	TRBV2	TRBJ2-7	CASNGQGENEQYF	TGTGCCAGCAACGGACAGGGTGAGAACGAGCAGTACTTC
NA	NA	TRBV7-9	TRBJ1-5	CASSVIQVVSNQPQHF	TGTGCCAGCAGCGTGATACAGGTCGTTAGCAATCAGCCCCAGCATTTT
NA	NA	TRBV5-1	TRBJ2-3	CASRVRGGQDTQYF	TGCGCCAGCAGGGTGAGGGGGGGCCAGGATACGCAGTATTTT
TRBD2	NA	TRBV18	TRBJ2-3	CASSLREGSDTQYF	TGTGCCAGCTCACTACGGGAGGGTTCAGATACGCAGTATTTT
TRBD2	NA	TRBV6-6	TRBJ2-3	CASRLAGAETDTQYF	TGTGCCAGCAGACTAGCGGGGGCCGAGACAGATACGCAGTATTTT
TRBD2	NA	TRBV5-1	TRBJ2-2	CASSLTSGGPAGELFF	TGCGCCAGCAGCTTGACTAGCGGGGGACCAGCAGGGGAGCTGTTTTTT
TRBD2	NA	TRBV5-1	TRBJ2-5	CTSSLVPSGNNGETQYF	TGCACCAGCAGCTTGGTACCTAGCGGGAACAATGGGGAGACCCAGTACTTC
NA	once	TRBV7-9	TRBJ1-1	CASTADPIDTEAFF	TGTGCCAGCACCGCCGACCCTATCGACACTGAAGCTTTCTTT
NA	NA	TRBV6-6	TRBJ2-2	CASRNWWGAGTGELFF	TGTGCCAGCAGGAACTGGTGGGGGGCGGGCACCGGGGAGCTGTTTTTT
TRBD1	NA	TRBV30	TRBJ1-4	CAWSPSEGAPDFEKLFF	TGTGCCTGGAGTCCCTCGGAGGGGGCGCCGGATTTTGAAAAACTGTTTTTT
NA	NA	TRBV28	TRBJ1-5	CASIPGGARSPQHF	TGTGCCAGCATCCCCGGGGGCGCGAGATCGCCCCAGCATTTT
NA	NA	TRBV4-2	TRBJ2-6	CASSPQTSSGANVLTF	TGTGCCAGCAGCCCGCAAACTAGCTCTGGGGCCAACGTCCTGACTTTC
NA	NA	TRBV6-5	TRBJ1-4	CASSYRGGNEKLFF	TGTGCCAGCAGTTACAGGGGAGGAAACGAAAAACTGTTTTTT
TRBD1	NA	TRBV10-1	TRBJ2-2	CASTLSGGTGELFF	TGCGCCAGCACGTTATCAGGGGGCACCGGGGAGCTGTTTTTT
NA	NA	TRBV2	TRBJ1-6	CASSDRGALFSPLHF	TGTGCCAGCAGTGACCGGGGGGCGCTTTTTTCACCCCTCCACTTT
TRBD1	NA	TRBV6-1	TRBJ1-4	CASTPGQGYEKLFF	TGTGCCAGCACCCCGGGACAGGGTTATGAAAAACTGTTTTTT
NA	few	TRBV6-4	TRBJ1-1	CASSAKTNTEAFF	TGTGCCAGCAGTGCAAAGACGAACACTGAAGCTTTCTTT
NA	NA	TRBV14	TRBJ1-6	CASSQEISNSYNSPLHF	TGTGCCAGCAGCCAAGAAATTAGTAACTCCTATAATTCACCCCTCCACTTT
TRBD1	NA	TRBV7-9	TRBJ1-1	CASSLVSPRRQGFFAEAFF	TGTGCCAGCAGCTTAGTATCGCCCCGCCGACAGGGATTTTTCGCTGAAGCTTTCTTT
NA	NA	TRBV20-1	TRBJ2-2	CSAMASGELFF	TGCAGTGCTATGGCGTCCGGGGAGCTGTTTTTT
NA	NA	TRBV14	TRBJ1-2	CASSQETDYGYTF	TGTGCCAGCAGCCAAGAGACGGACTATGGCTACACCTTC
NA	few	TRBV2	TRBJ1-2	CASSVRQGDGYTF	TGTGCCAGCAGTGTGCGGCAGGGTGATGGCTACACCTTC